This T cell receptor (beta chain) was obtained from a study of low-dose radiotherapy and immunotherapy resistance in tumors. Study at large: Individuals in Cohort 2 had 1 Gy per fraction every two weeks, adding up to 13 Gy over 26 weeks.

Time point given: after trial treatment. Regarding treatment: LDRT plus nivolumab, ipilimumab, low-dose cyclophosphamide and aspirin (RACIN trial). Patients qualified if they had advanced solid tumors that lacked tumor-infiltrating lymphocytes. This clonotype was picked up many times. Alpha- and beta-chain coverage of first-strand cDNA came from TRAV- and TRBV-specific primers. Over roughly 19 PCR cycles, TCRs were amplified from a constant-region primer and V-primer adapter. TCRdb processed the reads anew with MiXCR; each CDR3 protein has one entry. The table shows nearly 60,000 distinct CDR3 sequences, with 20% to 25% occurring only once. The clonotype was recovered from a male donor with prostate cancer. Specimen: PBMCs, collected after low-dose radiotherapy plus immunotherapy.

CDR3 sequence reads: CASSSPAGRGYNEQFF. CDR3 nucleotides: TGTGCCAGCAGCTCCCCGGCCGGGAGGGGCTACAATGAGCAGTTCTTC. The chain recombines TRBV7-8 with TRBJ2-1; 8 nucleotides align to TRBD2. CDR3 size: 16 residues. V dropped 4 bases and J dropped 3; count of bases not matched to a gene: 8. Germline V gene lookup returns CDR1 SGHVS and CDR2 FQNEAQ. Looking up the rest from reference TRBV7-8 and TRBJ2-1 gives the full variable domain: GAGVSQSPRYKVAKRGQDVALRCDPISGHVSLFWYQQALGQGPEFLTYFQNEAQLDKSGLPSDRFFAERPEGSVSTLKIQRTQQEDSAVYLCASSSPAGRGYNEQFFGPGTRLTVL.